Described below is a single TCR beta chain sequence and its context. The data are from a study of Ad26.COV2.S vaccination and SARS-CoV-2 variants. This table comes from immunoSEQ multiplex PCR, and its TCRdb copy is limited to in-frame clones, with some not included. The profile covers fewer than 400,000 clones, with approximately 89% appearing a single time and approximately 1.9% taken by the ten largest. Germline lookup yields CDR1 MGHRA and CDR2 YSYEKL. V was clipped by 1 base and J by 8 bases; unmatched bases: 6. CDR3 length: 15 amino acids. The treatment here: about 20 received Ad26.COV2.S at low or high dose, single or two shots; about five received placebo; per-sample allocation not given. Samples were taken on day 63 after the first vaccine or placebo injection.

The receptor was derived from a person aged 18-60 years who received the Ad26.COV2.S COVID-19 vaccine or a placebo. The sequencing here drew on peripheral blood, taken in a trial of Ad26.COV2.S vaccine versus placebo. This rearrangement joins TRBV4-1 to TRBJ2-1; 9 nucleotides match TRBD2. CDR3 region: CASSQGREGYHEQFF. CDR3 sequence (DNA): TGCGCCAGCAGCCAAGGGCGGGAGGGATACCATGAGCAGTTCTTC.